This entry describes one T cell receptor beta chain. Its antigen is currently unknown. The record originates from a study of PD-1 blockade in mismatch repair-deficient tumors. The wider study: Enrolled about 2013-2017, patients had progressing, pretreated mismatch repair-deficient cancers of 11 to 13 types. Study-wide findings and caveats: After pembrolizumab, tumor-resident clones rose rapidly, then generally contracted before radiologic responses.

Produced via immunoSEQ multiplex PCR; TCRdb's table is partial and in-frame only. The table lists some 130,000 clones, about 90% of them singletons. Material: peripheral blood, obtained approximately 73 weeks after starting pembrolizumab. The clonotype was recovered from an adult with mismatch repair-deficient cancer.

CDR3 bases: TGTGCCAGCAGCCTTCCTCTAGCGGGAGTTAATGAGCAGTTCTTC. Translated, it gives CASSLPLAGVNEQFF. The V call is TRBV7-9, the J call TRBJ2-1; 10 bases are a match to TRBD2. Germline V gene sequence: CDR1 SEHNR, CDR2 FQNEAQ (reference sequence). CDR3 length: 15 residues. The trim removed 5 bases at V and 7 bases at J, leaving 8 bases unmatched.